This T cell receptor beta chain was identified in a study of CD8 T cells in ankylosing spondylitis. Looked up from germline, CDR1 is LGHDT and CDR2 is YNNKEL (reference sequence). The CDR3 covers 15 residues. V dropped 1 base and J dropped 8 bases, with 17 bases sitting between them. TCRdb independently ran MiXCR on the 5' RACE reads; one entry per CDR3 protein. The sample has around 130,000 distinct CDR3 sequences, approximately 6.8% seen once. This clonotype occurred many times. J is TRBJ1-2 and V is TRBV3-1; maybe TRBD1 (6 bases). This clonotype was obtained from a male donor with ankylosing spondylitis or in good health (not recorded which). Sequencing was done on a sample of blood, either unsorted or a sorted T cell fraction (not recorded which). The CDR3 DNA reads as TGTGCCAGCAGCCAAGGATCGAGCAGGGGATGGGGCTACACCTTC. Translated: CASSQGSSRGWGYTF. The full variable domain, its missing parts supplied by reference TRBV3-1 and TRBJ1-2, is DTAVSQTPKYLVTQMGNDKSIKCEQNLGHDTMYWYKQDSKKFLKIMFSYNNKELIINETVPNRFSPKSPDKAHLNLHINSLELGDSAVYFCASSQGSSRGWGYTFGSGTRLTVV.